These 5 T cell receptor beta chains were sequenced from one sample in a study of blood T cell repertoires in COVID-19. The assay was immunoSEQ multiplex PCR, and TCRdb's table has in-frame clones only and misses some. The table includes around 230,000 clones, 70% to 85% detected once. Sequenced material: PBMCs or T cells enriched from blood (not recorded which). These receptors all come from a man aged 40-50 years who had recovered from COVID-19.

The chain employs TRBV7-2 and TRBJ1-1; 8 bases align to TRBD1. Germline CDR1 is SGHTA and CDR2 is FQGNSA. The CDR3 covers 16 residues. Trimming removed 2 bases from V and 4 bases from J; junction bases left unmatched: 9. CDR3 loop: CASSLNPQGALTEAFF. The CDR3 DNA reads TGTGCCAGCAGCTTAAACCCTCAGGGGGCTCTCACTGAAGCTTTCTTT. The full variable domain, with the rest looked up from reference TRBV7-2 and TRBJ1-1, is GAGVSQSPSNKVTEKGKDVELRCDPISGHTALYWYRQSLGQGLEFLIYFQGNSAPDKSGLPSDRFSAERTGGSVSTLTIQRTQQEDSAVYLCASSLNPQGALTEAFFGQGTRLTVV.

The chain has TRBV11-3 and TRBJ2-2; 13 bases match TRBD2. The CDR3 covers 19 residues. Trimming at V came to 5 bases and at J to 4 bases, leaving 13 bases not matched to a gene. From germline, CDR1 is SGHNT and CDR2 YENEEA. The CDR3: CASSAGRERTSGGTGELFF. DNA for the CDR3: TGTGCCAGCAGCGCGGGGAGGGAGAGGACTAGCGGGGGCACCGGGGAGCTGTTTTTT.

The rearrangement links TRBV28 to TRBJ1-1; D perhaps matches TRBD1 (6 bases). This CDR3 has 14 amino acids. Germline-derived CDR1 and CDR2 are MDHEN and SYDVKM. Trimming stripped 5 bases from V and 4 bases from J, with 14 bases between. The CDR3 nucleotides are TGTGCCAGCAGTCAAGGGGGTTCGAGCACTGAAGCTTTCTTT. This codes for CASSQGGSSTEAFF. The entire variable domain, with the rest obtained from reference TRBV28 and TRBJ1-1, is as follows: DVKVTQSSRYLVKRTGEKVFLECVQDMDHENMFWYRQDPGLGLRLIYFSYDVKMKEKGDIPEGYSVSREKKERFSLILESASTNQTSMYLCASSQGGSSTEAFFGQGTRLTVV.

The chain carries TRBV5-1 and TRBJ1-1; TRBD1 might be the D (5 bases). Germline V CDR1 and CDR2: SGHRS, YFSETQ. This CDR3 has 14 residues. Trimming removed 4 bases at V and 1 base at J, with 11 bases between. CDR3 sequence reads: CASSVTRGNTEAFF. As DNA, the CDR3 is TGCGCCAGCAGCGTGACAAGGGGGAACACTGAAGCTTTCTTT.

CDR3 bases: TGTGCCACCCACAGGACAGGAGCTGAAGCTTTCTTT. It translates to CATHRTGAEAFF. The gene calls are TRBV6-5 and TRBJ1-1, with TRBD1 matching over 7 bases. J was trimmed by 6 bases and V by 10 bases; bases with no gene match: 8. Per germline, CDR1 MNHEY and CDR2 SVGAGI. The CDR3 runs to 12 residues.